The 24 T cell receptor beta chains presented below share a single source sample, sequenced in a study of shared clonotypes between healthy human individuals. Here immunoSEQ multiplex PCR was the method, and the copy in TCRdb shows in-frame clones only, minus some. The sample yields some 700,000 clones, about nine tenths seen once. The material sequenced was memory CD8+ T cells from PBMCs. Subset reported: CD45RO+ cells pooled with CCR7-negative TemRA cells. The origin of the receptors is a man younger than 35 in good health. Some clones in this sample may be carry-over from other donors' samples.

The chain links TRBV10-3 to TRBJ1-5, with TRBD1 matching over 8 bases. This CDR3 region has 13 residues. Unmatched junction bases numbered 6, after V lost 7 bases and J lost 7 bases. Per the germline V gene, CDR1 is ENHRY and CDR2 is SYGVKD. The CDR3, as DNA: TGTGCCATCACCCCAGGGGGCGGGCAGCCCCAGCATTTT. This translates into CAITPGGGQPQHF.

This clone appeared once. The chain combines TRBV27 with TRBJ2-3, with TRBD1 as a possible D gene (6 bases). Per germline, CDR1 MNHEY and CDR2 SMNVEV (reference sequence). The CDR3 spans 13 residues. V lost 4 bases, J lost 4 bases, and 9 bases lay in between. Written as DNA, the CDR3 is TGTGCCAGCAGTTACAGGGAGCCAGATACGCAGTATTTT. Protein: CASSYREPDTQYF.

The rearrangement joins TRBV28 to TRBJ2-5; tentatively, D is TRBD1 (5 bases). Germline values: CDR1 MDHEN, CDR2 SYDVKM. V gave up 5 bases and J gave up 5 bases, with 21 bases separating them. The CDR3 totals 16 residues. In nucleotides, the CDR3 is TGTGCCAGCAGTCGGCATACAGGTTTCAAAGCGGAGACCCAGTACTTC. This codes for CASSRHTGFKAETQYF. The full variable domain, with the rest looked up from reference TRBV28 and TRBJ2-5, is DVKVTQSSRYLVKRTGEKVFLECVQDMDHENMFWYRQDPGLGLRLIYFSYDVKMKEKGDIPEGYSVSREKKERFSLILESASTNQTSMYLCASSRHTGFKAETQYFGPGTRLLVL.

The chain has TRBV6-1 and TRBJ2-1; D is undetermined. The CDR3 totals 14 residues. Per germline, CDR1 MNHNS and CDR2 SASEGT. Trimming took 7 bases from V and 7 from J, leaving 17 bases between them. The CDR3 reads CASTGPPAPNEQFF. Written as DNA, the CDR3 is TGTGCCAGCACGGGCCCACCGGCTCCGAATGAGCAGTTCTTC.

This clone was seen just once. The V call is TRBV5-6, the J call TRBJ2-5; D tentatively reads TRBD1 or TRBD2 (5 bases each). V gave up 0 bases and J gave up 5 bases, with 14 bases separating them. CDR1 is SGHDT, CDR2 YYEEEE, per germline. The CDR3 runs to 15 residues. The CDR3 coding sequence is TGTGCCAGCAGCTTGGCCCTGGGACGAGAGGAGACCCAGTACTTC. Translation: CASSLALGREETQYF.

The chain couples TRBV6-5 to TRBJ2-7; D possibly corresponds to TRBD2 (7 bases). Trimming stripped 0 bases from V and 3 bases from J, with 15 bases between. The germline CDR1 and CDR2 sequences are MNHEY and SVGAGI. The CDR3 extends over 16 amino acids. CDR3 sequence: CASSYSYRGAVYEQYF. The CDR3 coding sequence is TGTGCCAGCAGTTACTCGTATCGGGGGGCGGTCTACGAGCAGTACTTC.

This rearrangement joins TRBV7-8 to TRBJ1-4, with D possibly TRBD1 on 6 matching bases. Trimming took off 5 bases at V and 11 bases at J, with 12 bases between the two ends. CDR3 length equals 12 residues. Germline V lookup: CDR1 SGHVS, CDR2 FQNEAQ. The CDR3 DNA follows: TGTGCCAGCAGCACGGGGACACCCAAACTGTTTTTT. Translating it yields CASSTGTPKLFF.

The rearrangement joins TRBV9 to TRBJ1-1; 7 nucleotides match TRBD1. V was pared by 0 bases and J by 3 bases, with 14 bases of the junction left unmatched. The CDR3 totals 18 residues. Germline-derived CDR1 and CDR2 are SGDLS and YYNGEE. CDR3 DNA: TGTGCCAGCAGCGTAGGTGGGCAGCTCCCAGGGGGGTACACTGAAGCTTTCTTT. It yields the protein CASSVGGQLPGGYTEAFF.

The CDR3: CASSLEVTNEKLFF. The CDR3 DNA follows: TGTGCCAGCAGCTTAGAGGTGACTAATGAAAAACTGTTTTTT. The rearrangement joins TRBV7-9 to TRBJ1-4; D call uncertain. This CDR3 contains 14 residues. V was clipped by 1 base and J by 2 bases, with 5 bases between them. Germline V gene sequence: CDR1 SEHNR, CDR2 FQNEAQ (reference sequence).

The chain is built from TRBV18 and TRBJ1-1; D is unresolved. The CDR3 totals 15 residues. Looked up from germline, CDR1 is KGHSH and CDR2 is LQKENI. Trimming took 5 bases from V and 1 from J, leaving 14 bases between them. The CDR3 region has the DNA TGTGCCAGCTCAACGTCCCCGGTAAAGAACACTGAAGCTTTCTTT. Amino acids: CASSTSPVKNTEAFF.

The chain couples TRBV5-6 to TRBJ1-1; TRBD1 aligns across 7 bases. CDR1 and CDR2 (germline): SGHDT, YYEEEE. The CDR3 is 14 amino acids. The V and J ends lost 3 bases and 4 bases, in that order; junction bases with no gene match: 6. The CDR3 is CASSSATGLTEAFF. The CDR3 DNA sequence: TGTGCCAGCAGCTCGGCGACAGGGCTCACTGAAGCTTTCTTT.

The chain couples TRBV27 to TRBJ1-2; 8 bases agree with TRBD1. With V trimmed by 8 bases and J by 5 bases, 4 bases remained unmatched. This CDR3 has 12 amino acids. The germline V gene has CDR1 MNHEY and CDR2 SMNVEV (reference sequence). In DNA form, the CDR3 reads TGTGCCAGCTTGGGACAGGATTATGGCTACACCTTC. Translated: CASLGQDYGYTF.

A word on this clone: Other DNA sequences in this specimen translate into the identical CDR3. The chain carries TRBV27 and TRBJ1-4; D is undetermined. CDR1 and CDR2 from the germline V gene are MNHEY and SMNVEV (reference sequence). The V gene lost 6 bases and the J gene lost 7 bases, with 6 bases spanning the gap. This CDR3 is built from 11 residues. The CDR3 protein is CASRRGEKLFF. For the CDR3, the DNA is TGTGCCAGCAGACGGGGTGAAAAACTGTTTTTT.

V is TRBV13 and J is TRBJ2-5; a weak D match, TRBD2 (5 bases). Germline V gene lookup returns CDR1 PRHDT and CDR2 FYEKMQ (reference sequence). V was clipped by 4 bases and J by 1 base, with 7 bases between them. CDR3 length: 13 residues. The CDR3 spells CASSSGLQETQYF. CDR3 DNA: TGTGCCAGCAGCTCCGGACTCCAAGAGACCCAGTACTTC.

The chain has TRBV19 and TRBJ2-7, with TRBD1 identical over 10 bases. From germline, CDR1 is LNHDA and CDR2 SQIVND (reference sequence). Trimming at V came to 4 bases and at J to 3 bases, leaving 3 bases not matched to a gene. There are 14 residues in the CDR3. The CDR3 DNA follows: TGTGCCAGTAGTACGGGACAGGGGCTCTACGAGCAGTACTTC. Translated, it gives CASSTGQGLYEQYF.

CDR3 sequence (DNA): TGTGCCAGCAGCCTGGGGCCCAATCAGCCCCAGCATTTT. Its translation: CASSLGPNQPQHF. J is TRBJ1-5 and V is TRBV7-9; D might be TRBD1 (5 bases). The V gene lost 5 bases and the J gene lost 3 bases, with 8 bases spanning the gap. This CDR3 has 13 residues. Per the germline V gene, CDR1 is SEHNR and CDR2 is FQNEAQ (reference sequence). Filled out from reference TRBV7-9 and TRBJ1-5, the complete variable domain reads DTGVSQNPRHKITKRGQNVTFRCDPISEHNRLYWYRQTLGQGPEFLTYFQNEAQLEKSRLLSDRFSAERPKGSFSTLEIQRTEQGDSAMYLCASSLGPNQPQHFGDGTRLSIL.

The chain carries TRBV7-9 and TRBJ1-2; D possibly corresponds to TRBD1 (6 bases). V was shortened by 5 bases and J by 2 bases, with 12 bases between the two germline ends. In germline, CDR1 is SEHNR, CDR2 FQNEAQ (reference sequence). The CDR3 has 14 amino acids. The CDR3 spells CASSPRTDNYGYTF. In DNA, the CDR3 is TGTGCCAGCAGCCCCCGGACAGACAACTATGGCTACACCTTC.

The chain has TRBV7-6 and TRBJ2-6; no definite D call. CDR3 size: 18 residues. Germline V lookup: CDR1 SGHVS, CDR2 FNYEAQ. V was cut by 5 bases and J by 5 bases, with 22 bases left in between. The CDR3 DNA reads TGTGCCAGCAGCACTTTCCCTATCTCACAAAGTCGGGCCAACGTCCTGACTTTC. Translated, it gives CASSTFPISQSRANVLTF.

CDR3 coding DNA: TGTGCCAGCAGCTTAAAGAGCGCCGGCTACACCTTC. As protein: CASSLKSAGYTF. This chain uses TRBV5-6 with TRBJ1-2; D gene ambiguous. Trimming left V 2 bases short and J 8 bases short, with 10 bases between. CDR3 length equals 12 residues. Germline V gene sequence: CDR1 SGHDT, CDR2 YYEEEE.

V is TRBV19 and J is TRBJ2-5; D is possibly TRBD1 or TRBD2 (7 bases each). CDR1 is LNHDA and CDR2 is SQIVND in the germline V gene (reference sequence). The CDR3 totals 18 residues. Trimming pared 4 bases from V and 4 bases from J, leaving 25 bases between. The CDR3 spells CASSTETLTGRGRETQYF. CDR3 nucleotide sequence: TGTGCCAGTAGTACCGAGACTTTGACAGGGCGGGGGAGAGAGACCCAGTACTTC. The whole variable domain, filled in from reference TRBV19 and TRBJ2-5, reads DGGITQSPKYLFRKEGQNVTLSCEQNLNHDAMYWYRQDPGQGLRLIYYSQIVNDFQKGDIAEGYSVSREKKESFPLTVTSAQKNPTAFYLCASSTETLTGRGRETQYFGPGTRLLVL.

The rearrangement uses TRBV4-2 and TRBJ2-6, with no clear D. The CDR3 is made up of 16 amino acids. Trimming pared 0 bases from V and 3 bases from J, leaving 9 bases between. Germline V CDR1 and CDR2: LGHNA, YNFKEQ. The CDR3 protein is CASSQDSARGANVLTF. The CDR3 bases are TGTGCCAGCAGCCAAGATTCGGCACGTGGGGCCAACGTCCTGACTTTC.

About this clone: This sample includes further DNA sequences coding for the same CDR3. CDR3 sequence: CASSLVGDYEQYF. The CDR3 nucleotides read TGTGCCAGCAGCTTAGTGGGGGACTACGAGCAGTACTTC. The chain carries TRBV11-2 and TRBJ2-7; D might be TRBD1 or TRBD2, each matching 5 bases. CDR3 size: 13 residues. Germline assignment: CDR1 SGHAT and CDR2 FQNNGV. V was pared by 1 base and J by 3 bases, with 7 bases between.

The chain joins TRBV2 to TRBJ1-2; D unresolved. V dropped 6 bases and J dropped 2 bases, with 16 bases sitting between them. The CDR3 loop spans 15 amino acids. The germline V gene has CDR1 SNHLY and CDR2 FYNNEI. The CDR3 here is CASRRVRRPNYGYTF. The CDR3 DNA reads TGTGCCAGCAGGCGGGTTAGACGACCCAACTATGGCTACACCTTC.

The chain joins TRBV28 to TRBJ2-3, with 10 positions matching TRBD1. Per the germline V gene, CDR1 is MDHEN and CDR2 is SYDVKM. CDR3 size: 19 residues. J lost 0 bases, V lost 6 bases, and 15 bases had no gene match. In nucleotides, the CDR3 is TGTGCCAGCAGCCGGGACAGGGGTGGTTTACACGCTAGCACAGATACGCAGTATTTT. Residues: CASSRDRGGLHASTDTQYF.